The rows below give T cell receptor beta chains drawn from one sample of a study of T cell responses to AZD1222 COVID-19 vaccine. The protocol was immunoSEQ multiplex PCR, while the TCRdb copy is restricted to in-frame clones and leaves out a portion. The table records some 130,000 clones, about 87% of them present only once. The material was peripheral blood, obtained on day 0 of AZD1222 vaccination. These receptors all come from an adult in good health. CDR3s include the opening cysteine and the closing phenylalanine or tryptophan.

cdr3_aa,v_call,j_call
CASSKKVQEGSNTEAFF,TRBV21-1,TRBJ1-1
CASAPGSEETQYF,TRBV12-5,TRBJ2-5
CASSPGQGAYGYTF,TRBV18,TRBJ1-2
CASSFMGQGADYGYTF,TRBV28,TRBJ1-2
CAWRLYNEQFF,TRBV30,TRBJ2-1
CASSPMMGGISGYTF,TRBV5-5,TRBJ1-2
CASRPSGGGEKLFF,TRBV11-2,TRBJ1-4
CASSDLGGTNTGELFF,TRBV2,TRBJ2-2
CASSSPLGGGEDGGYTF,TRBV28,TRBJ1-2
CASISFYLNTEAFF,TRBV2,TRBJ1-1
CAARTGIGYTF,TRBV24-1,TRBJ1-2
CASSIVFRTGVLVDQPQHF,TRBV19,TRBJ1-5
CASSFIGGFTSPLHF,TRBV7-9,TRBJ1-6
CASSFTTGEMVNTEAFF,TRBV28,TRBJ1-1